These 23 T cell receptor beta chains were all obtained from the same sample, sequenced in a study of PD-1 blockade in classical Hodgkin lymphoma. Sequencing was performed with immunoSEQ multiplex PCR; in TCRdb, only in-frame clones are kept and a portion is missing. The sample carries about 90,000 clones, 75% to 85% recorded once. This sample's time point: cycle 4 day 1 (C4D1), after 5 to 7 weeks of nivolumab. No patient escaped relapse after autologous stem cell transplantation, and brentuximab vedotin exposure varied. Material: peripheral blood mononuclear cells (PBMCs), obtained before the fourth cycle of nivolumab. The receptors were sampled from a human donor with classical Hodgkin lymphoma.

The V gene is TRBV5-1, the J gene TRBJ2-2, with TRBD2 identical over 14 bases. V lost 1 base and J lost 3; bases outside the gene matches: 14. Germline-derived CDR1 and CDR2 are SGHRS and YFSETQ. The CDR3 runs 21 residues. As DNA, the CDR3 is TGCGCCAGCAGCTTGTATGGATCAAGGACTAGCGGGAGGTGGGACACCGGGGAGCTGTTTTTT. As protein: CASSLYGSRTSGRWDTGELFF.

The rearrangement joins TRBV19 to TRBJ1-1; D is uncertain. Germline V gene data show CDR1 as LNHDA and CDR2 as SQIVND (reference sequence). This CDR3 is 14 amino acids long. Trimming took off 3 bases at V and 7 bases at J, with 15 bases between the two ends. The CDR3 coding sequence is TGTGCCAGTAGTATCCAAGGGTCTCATGTTGAAGCTTTCTTT. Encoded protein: CASSIQGSHVEAFF. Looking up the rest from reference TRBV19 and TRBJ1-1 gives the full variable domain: DGGITQSPKYLFRKEGQNVTLSCEQNLNHDAMYWYRQDPGQGLRLIYYSQIVNDFQKGDIAEGYSVSREKKESFPLTVTSAQKNPTAFYLCASSIQGSHVEAFFGQGTRLTVV.

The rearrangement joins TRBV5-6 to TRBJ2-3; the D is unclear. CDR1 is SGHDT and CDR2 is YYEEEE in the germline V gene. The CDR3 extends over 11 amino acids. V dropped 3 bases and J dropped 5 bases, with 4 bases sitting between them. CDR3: CASSWRDTQYF. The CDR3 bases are TGTGCCAGCAGCTGGAGAGATACGCAGTATTTT.

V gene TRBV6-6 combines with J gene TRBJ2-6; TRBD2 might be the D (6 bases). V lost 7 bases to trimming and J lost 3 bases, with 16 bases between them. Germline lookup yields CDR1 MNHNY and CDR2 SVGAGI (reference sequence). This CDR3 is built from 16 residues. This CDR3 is CASKADLSGGANVLTF. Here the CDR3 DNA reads TGTGCCAGCAAGGCAGACCTTAGCGGTGGGGCCAACGTCCTGACTTTC.

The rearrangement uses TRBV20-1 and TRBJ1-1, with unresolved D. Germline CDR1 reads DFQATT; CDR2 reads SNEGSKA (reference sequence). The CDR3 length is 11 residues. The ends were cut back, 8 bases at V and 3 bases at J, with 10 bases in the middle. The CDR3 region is CSSYEDTEAFF. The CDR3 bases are TGCAGTTCTTACGAGGACACTGAAGCTTTCTTT.

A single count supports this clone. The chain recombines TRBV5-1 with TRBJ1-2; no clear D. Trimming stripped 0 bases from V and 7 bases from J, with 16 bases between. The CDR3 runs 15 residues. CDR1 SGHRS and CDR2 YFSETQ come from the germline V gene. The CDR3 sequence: CASSLVPEPESGYTF. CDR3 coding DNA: TGCGCCAGCAGCTTGGTCCCGGAGCCGGAGAGTGGCTACACCTTC.

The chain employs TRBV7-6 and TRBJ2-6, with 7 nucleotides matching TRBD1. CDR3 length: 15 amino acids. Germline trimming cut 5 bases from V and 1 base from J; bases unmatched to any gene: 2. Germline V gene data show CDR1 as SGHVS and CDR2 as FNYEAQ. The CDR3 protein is CASSARGSGANVLTF. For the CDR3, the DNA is TGTGCCAGCAGCGCCAGGGGGTCTGGGGCCAACGTCCTGACTTTC.

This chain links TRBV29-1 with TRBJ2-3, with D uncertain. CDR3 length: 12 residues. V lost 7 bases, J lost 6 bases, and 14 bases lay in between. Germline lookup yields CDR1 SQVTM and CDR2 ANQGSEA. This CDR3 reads CSAAYPGDTQYF. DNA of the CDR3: TGCAGCGCTGCCTACCCCGGGGATACGCAGTATTTT.

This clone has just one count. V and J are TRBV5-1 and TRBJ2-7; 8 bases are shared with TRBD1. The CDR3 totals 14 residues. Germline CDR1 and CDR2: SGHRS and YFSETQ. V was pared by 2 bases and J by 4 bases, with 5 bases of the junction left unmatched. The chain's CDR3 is CASSLGQGAYEQYF. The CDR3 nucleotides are TGCGCCAGCAGCTTAGGGCAGGGGGCTTACGAGCAGTACTTC.

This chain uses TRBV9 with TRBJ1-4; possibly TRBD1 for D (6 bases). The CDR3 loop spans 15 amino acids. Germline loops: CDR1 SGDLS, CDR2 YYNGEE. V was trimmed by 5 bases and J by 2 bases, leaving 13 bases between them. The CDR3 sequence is CASSPRGHTNEKLFF. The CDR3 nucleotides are TGTGCCAGCAGTCCCCGGGGGCACACTAATGAAAAACTGTTTTTT.

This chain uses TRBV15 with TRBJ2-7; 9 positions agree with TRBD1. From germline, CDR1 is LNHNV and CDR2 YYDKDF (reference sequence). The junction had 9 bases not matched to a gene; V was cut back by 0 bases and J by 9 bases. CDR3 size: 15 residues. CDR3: CATSREGGTGMAQYF. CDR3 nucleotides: TGTGCCACCAGCAGAGAGGGAGGGACAGGGATGGCGCAGTACTTC.

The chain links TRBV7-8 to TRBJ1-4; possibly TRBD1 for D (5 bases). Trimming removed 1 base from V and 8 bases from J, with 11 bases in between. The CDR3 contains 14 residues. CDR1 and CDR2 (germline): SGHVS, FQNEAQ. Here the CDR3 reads CASSLEGVLEKLFF. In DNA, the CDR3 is TGTGCCAGCAGCTTAGAAGGGGTACTCGAAAAACTGTTTTTT.

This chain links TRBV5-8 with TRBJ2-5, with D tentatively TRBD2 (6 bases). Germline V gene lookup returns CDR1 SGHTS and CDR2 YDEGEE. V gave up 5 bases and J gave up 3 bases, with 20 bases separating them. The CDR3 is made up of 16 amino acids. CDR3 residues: CASSLRDFNGEETQYF. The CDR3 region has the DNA TGTGCCAGCAGTCTAAGGGACTTCAACGGGGAAGAGACCCAGTACTTC. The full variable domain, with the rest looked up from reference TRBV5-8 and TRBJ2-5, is EAGVTQSPTHLIKTRGQQATLRCSPISGHTSVYWYQQALGLGLQFLLWYDEGEERNRGNFPPRFSGRQFPNYSSELNVNALELEDSALYLCASSLRDFNGEETQYFGPGTRLLVL.

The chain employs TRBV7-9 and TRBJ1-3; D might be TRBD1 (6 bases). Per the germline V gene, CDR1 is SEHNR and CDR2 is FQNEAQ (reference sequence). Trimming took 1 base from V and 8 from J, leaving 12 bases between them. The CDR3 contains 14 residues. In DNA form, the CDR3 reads TGTGCCAGCAGCTTAGGGACAGCCGAGGACACCATATATTTT. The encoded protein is CASSLGTAEDTIYF.

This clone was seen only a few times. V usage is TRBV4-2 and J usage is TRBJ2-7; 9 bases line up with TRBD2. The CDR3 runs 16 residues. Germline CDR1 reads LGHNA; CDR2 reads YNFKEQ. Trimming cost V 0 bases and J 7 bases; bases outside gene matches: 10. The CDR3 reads CASSQDRTSGSEEQYF. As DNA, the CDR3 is TGTGCCAGCAGCCAAGATCGCACTAGCGGGTCGGAAGAGCAGTACTTC.

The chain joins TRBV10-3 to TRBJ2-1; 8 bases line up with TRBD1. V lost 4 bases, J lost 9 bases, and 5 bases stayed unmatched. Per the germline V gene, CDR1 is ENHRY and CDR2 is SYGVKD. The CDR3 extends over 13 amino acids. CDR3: CAISGTGSGEQFF. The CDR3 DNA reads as TGTGCCATCAGTGGGACAGGGTCGGGTGAGCAGTTCTTC.

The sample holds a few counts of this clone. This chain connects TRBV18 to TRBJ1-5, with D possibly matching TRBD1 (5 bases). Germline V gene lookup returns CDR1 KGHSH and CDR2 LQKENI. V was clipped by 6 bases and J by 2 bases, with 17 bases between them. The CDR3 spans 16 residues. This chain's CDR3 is CASSVTGQGRNQPQHF. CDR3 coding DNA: TGTGCCAGCTCCGTCACGGGCCAGGGTCGCAATCAGCCCCAGCATTTT.

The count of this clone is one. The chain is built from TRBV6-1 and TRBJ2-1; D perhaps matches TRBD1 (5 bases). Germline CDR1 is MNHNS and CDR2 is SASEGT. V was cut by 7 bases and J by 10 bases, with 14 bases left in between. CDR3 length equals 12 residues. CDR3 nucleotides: TGTGCCAGCAACCAATGGGGCCGGGAGCAGTTCTTC. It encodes CASNQWGREQFF.

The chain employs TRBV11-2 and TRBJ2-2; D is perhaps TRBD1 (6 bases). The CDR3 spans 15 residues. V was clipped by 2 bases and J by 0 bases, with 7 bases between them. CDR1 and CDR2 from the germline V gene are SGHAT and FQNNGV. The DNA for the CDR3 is TGTGCCAGCAGCTTACGGACAGCGAACACCGGGGAGCTGTTTTTT. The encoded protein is CASSLRTANTGELFF. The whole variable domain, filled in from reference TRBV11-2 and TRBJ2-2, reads EAGVAQSPRYKIIEKRQSVAFWCNPISGHATLYWYQQILGQGPKLLIQFQNNGVVDDSQLPKDRFSAERLKGVDSTLKIQPAKLEDSAVYLCASSLRTANTGELFFGEGSRLTVL.

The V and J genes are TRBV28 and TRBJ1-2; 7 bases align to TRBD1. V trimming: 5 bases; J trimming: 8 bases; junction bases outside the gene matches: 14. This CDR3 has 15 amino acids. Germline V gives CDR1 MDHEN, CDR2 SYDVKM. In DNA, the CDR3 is TGTGCCAGCAGTCCCCGGGCACAGGGGATTGGGGGCTACACCTTC. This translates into CASSPRAQGIGGYTF.

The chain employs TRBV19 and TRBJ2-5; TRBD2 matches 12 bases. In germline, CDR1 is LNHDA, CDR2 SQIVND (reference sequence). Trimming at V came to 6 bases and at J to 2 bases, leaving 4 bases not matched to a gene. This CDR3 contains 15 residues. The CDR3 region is CASRLAGGPQETQYF. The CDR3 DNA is TGTGCCAGTAGACTAGCGGGAGGACCGCAAGAGACCCAGTACTTC.

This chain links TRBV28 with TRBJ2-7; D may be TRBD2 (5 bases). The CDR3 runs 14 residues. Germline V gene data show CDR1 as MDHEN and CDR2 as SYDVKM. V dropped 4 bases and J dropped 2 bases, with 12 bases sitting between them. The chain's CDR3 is CASSSRARTYEQYF. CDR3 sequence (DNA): TGTGCCAGCAGTTCGCGGGCGCGCACCTACGAGCAGTACTTC.

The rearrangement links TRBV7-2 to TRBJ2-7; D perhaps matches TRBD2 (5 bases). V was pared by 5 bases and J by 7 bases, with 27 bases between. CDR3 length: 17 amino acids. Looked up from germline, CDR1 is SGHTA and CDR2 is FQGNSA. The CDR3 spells CASSPPFVNRGSREQYF. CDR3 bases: TGTGCCAGCAGCCCCCCGTTCGTTAACCGAGGGTCTAGAGAGCAGTACTTC.